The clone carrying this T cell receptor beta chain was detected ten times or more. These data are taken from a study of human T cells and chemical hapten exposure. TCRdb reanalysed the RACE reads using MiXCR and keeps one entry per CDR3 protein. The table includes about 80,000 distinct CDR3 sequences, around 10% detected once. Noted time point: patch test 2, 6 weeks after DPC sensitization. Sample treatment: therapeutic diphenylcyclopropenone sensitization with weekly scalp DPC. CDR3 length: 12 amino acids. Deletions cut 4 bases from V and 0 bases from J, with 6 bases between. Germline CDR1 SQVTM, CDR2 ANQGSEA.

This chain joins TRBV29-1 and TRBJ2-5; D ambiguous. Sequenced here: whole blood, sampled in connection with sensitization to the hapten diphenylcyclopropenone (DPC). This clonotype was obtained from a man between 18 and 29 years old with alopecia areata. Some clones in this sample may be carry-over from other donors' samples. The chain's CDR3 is CSVVIDQETQYF. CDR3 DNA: TGCAGCGTTGTTATCGACCAAGAGACCCAGTACTTC.